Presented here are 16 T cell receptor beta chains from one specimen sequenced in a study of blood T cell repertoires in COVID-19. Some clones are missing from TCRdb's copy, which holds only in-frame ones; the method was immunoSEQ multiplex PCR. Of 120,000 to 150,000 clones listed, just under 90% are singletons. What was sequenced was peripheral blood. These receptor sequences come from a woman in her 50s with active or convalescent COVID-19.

CDR3 in amino acids: CASSPLGSAGGSNTQYF. The CDR3 region has the DNA TGTGCCAGCAGCCCGCTGGGGTCGGCGGGGGGCTCAAATACGCAGTATTTT. The chain carries TRBV9 and TRBJ2-3; 8 positions match TRBD2. The CDR3 runs 17 residues. In germline, CDR1 is SGDLS, CDR2 YYNGEE. V trimming: 4 bases; J trimming: 7 bases; junction bases outside the gene matches: 17.

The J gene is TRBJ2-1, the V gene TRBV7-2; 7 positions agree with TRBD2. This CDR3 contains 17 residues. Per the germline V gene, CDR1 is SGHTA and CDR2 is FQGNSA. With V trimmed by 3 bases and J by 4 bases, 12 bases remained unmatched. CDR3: CASSLSGGSSGYNEQFF. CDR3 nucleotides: TGTGCCAGCAGCTTGAGTGGCGGGAGTTCGGGTTACAATGAGCAGTTCTTC.

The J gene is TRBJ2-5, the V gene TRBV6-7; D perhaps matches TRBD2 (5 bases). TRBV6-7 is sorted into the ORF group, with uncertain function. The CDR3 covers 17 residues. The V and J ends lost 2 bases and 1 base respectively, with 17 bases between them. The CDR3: CASSYRKRAPSQETQYF. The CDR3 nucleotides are TGTGCCAGCAGTTACAGGAAGAGGGCCCCTTCCCAAGAGACCCAGTACTTC.

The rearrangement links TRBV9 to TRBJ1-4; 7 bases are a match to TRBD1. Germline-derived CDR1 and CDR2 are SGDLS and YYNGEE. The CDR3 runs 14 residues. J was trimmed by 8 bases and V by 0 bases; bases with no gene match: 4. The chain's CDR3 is CASSVGGGAEKLFF. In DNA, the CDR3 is TGTGCCAGCAGCGTAGGAGGGGGCGCGGAAAAACTGTTTTTT.

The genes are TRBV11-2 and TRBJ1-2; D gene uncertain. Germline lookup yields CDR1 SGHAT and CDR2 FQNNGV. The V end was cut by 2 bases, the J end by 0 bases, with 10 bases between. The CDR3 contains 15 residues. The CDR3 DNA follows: TGTGCCAGCAGCTTAACGCCAGCGGCTAACTATGGCTACACCTTC. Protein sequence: CASSLTPAANYGYTF.

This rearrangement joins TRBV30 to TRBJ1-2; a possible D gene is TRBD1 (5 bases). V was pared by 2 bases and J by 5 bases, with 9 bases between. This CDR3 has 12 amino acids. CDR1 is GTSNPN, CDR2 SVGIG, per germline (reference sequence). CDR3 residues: CAWSSDIYGYTF. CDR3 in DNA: TGTGCCTGGAGTTCGGACATTTATGGCTACACCTTC. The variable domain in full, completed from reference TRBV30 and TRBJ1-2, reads SQTIHQWPATLVQPVGSPLSLECTVEGTSNPNLYWYRQAAGRGLQLLFYSVGIGQISSEVPQNLSASRPQDRQFILSSKKLLLSDSGFYLCAWSSDIYGYTFGSGTRLTVV.

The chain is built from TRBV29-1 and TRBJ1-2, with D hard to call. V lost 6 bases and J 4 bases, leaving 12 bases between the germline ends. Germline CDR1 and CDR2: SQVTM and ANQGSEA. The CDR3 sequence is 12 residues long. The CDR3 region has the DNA TGCAGCGTCGGGGAACAGACCTATGGCTACACCTTC. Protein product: CSVGEQTYGYTF.

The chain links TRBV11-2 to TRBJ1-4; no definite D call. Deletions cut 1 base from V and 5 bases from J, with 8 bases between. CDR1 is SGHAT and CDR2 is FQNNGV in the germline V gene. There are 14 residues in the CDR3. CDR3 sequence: CASSLVPGNEKLFF. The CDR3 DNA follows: TGTGCCAGCAGCTTAGTTCCGGGGAATGAAAAACTGTTTTTT.

Here the CDR3 reads CASSLTDTQYF. CDR3 nucleotide sequence: TGTGCCAGCAGCTTAACAGATACGCAGTATTTT. The rearrangement uses TRBV6-2 or TRBV6-3 and TRBJ2-3; no clear D. Per the germline V gene, CDR1 is MNHEY and CDR2 is SVGEGT. V was cut by 6 bases and J by 3 bases, with 4 bases left in between. The CDR3 loop spans 11 amino acids.

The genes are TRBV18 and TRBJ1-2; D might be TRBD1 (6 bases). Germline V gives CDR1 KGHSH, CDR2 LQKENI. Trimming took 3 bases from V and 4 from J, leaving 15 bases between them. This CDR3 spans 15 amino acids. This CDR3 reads CASSPSREGGYGYTF. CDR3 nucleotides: TGTGCCAGCTCACCTAGCAGGGAAGGGGGCTATGGCTACACCTTC.

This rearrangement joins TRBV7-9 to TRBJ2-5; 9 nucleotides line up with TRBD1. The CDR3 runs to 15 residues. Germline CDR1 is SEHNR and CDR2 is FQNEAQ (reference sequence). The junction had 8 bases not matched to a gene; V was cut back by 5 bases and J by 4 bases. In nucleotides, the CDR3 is TGTGCCAGCAGCCCCCGACAGGGGGTGATAGAGACCCAGTACTTC. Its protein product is CASSPRQGVIETQYF.

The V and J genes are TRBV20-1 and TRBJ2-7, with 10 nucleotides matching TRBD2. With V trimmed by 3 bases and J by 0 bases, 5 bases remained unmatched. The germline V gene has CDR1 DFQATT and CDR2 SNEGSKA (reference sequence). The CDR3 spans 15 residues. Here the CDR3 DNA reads TGCAGTGCTAGTCGGCTAGCGGGGGTCTCCTACGAGCAGTACTTC. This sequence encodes CSASRLAGVSYEQYF.

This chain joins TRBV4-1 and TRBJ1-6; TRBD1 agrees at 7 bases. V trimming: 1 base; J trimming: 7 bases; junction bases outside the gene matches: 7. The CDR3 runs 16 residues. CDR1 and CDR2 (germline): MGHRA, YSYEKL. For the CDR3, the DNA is TGCGCCAGCAGCCAAGTAAGGGACAGCCTCAATTCACCCCTCCACTTT. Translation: CASSQVRDSLNSPLHF.

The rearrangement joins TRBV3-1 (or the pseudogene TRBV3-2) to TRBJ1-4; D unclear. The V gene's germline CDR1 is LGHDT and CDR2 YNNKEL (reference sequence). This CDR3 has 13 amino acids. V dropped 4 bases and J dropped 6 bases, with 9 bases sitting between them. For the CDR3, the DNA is TGTGCCAGCAGCCCGACAACCGATGAAAAACTGTTTTTT. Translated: CASSPTTDEKLFF.

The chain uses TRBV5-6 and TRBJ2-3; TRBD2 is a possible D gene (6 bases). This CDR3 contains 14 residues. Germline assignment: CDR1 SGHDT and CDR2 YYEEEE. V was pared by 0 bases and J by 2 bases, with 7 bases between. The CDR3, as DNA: TGTGCCAGCAGCTTGGGGGGGGTCACAGATACGCAGTATTTT. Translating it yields CASSLGGVTDTQYF.

The CDR3 loop is CASSLGQNMETQYF. In nucleotides, the CDR3 is TGCGCCAGCAGCTTGGGACAGAATATGGAGACCCAGTACTTC. This chain uses TRBV5-1 with TRBJ2-5; possible D gene TRBD1, 5 bases. Germline V gives CDR1 SGHRS, CDR2 YFSETQ. This CDR3 region has 14 residues. Trimming stripped 0 bases from V and 5 bases from J, with 11 bases between.